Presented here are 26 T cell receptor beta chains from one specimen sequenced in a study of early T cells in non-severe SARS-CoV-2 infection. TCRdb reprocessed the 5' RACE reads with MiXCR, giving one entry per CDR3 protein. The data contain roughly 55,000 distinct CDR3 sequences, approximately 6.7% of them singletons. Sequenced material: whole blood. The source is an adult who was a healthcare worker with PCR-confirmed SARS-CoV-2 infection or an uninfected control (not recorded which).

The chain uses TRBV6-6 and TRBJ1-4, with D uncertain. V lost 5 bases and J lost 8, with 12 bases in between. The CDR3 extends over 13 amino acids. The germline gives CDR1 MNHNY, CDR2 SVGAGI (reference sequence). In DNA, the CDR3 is TGTGCCAGCAGTCCTGGGCAGAGGGAAAAACTGTTTTTT. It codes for CASSPGQREKLFF.

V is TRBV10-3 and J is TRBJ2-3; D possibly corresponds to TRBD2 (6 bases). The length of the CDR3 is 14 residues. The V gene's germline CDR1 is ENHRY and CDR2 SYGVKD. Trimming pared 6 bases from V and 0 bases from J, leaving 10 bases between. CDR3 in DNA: TGTGCCATCAGCCCGGGAGCTAGCACAGATACGCAGTATTTT. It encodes CAISPGASTDTQYF.

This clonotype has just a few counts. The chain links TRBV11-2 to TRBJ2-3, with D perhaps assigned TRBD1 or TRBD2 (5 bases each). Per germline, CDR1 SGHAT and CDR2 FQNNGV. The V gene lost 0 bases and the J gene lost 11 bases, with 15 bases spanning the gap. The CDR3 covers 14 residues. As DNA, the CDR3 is TGTGCCAGCAGCTTAGACGCACGAGGGGCCCGGCAGTATTTT. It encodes CASSLDARGARQYF. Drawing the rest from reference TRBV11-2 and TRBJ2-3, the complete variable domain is EAGVAQSPRYKIIEKRQSVAFWCNPISGHATLYWYQQILGQGPKLLIQFQNNGVVDDSQLPKDRFSAERLKGVDSTLKIQPAKLEDSAVYLCASSLDARGARQYFGPGTRLTVL.

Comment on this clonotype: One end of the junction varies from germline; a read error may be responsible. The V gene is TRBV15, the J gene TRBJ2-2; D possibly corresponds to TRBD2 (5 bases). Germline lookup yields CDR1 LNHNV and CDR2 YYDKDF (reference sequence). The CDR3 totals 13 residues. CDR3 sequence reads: CATSRSGLGELFF. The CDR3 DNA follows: TGTGCCACCAGCAGATCCGGACTCGGGGAGCTTTTTTTT. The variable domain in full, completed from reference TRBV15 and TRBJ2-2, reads DAMVIQNPRYQVTQFGKPVTLSCSQTLNHNVMYWYQQKSSQAPKLLFHYYDKDFNNEADTPDNFQSRRPNTSFCFLDIRSPGLGDTAMYLCATSRSGLGELFFGEGSRLTVL.

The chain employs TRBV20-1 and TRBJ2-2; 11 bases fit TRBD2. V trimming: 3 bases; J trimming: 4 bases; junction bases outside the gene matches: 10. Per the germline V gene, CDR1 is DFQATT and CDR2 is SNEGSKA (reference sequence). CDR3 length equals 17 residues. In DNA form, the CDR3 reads TGCAGTGCTAGTAGGGCTAGCGGGGGGCCCTTCACCGGGGAGCTGTTTTTT. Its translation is CSASRASGGPFTGELFF.

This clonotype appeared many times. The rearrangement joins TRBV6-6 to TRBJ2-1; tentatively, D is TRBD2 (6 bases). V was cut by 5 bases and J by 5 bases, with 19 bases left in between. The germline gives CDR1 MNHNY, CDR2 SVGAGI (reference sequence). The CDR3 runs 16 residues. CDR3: CASSRRTSGEDNEQFF. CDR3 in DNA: TGTGCCAGCAGTCGACGGACGTCGGGGGAGGACAATGAGCAGTTCTTC.

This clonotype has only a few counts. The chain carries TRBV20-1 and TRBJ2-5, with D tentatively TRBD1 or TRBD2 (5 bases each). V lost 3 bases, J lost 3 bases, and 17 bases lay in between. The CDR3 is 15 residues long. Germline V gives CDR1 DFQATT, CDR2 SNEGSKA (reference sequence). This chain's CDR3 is CSARDAGTGKETQYF. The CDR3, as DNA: TGCAGTGCTAGGGATGCCGGGACCGGCAAAGAGACCCAGTACTTC.

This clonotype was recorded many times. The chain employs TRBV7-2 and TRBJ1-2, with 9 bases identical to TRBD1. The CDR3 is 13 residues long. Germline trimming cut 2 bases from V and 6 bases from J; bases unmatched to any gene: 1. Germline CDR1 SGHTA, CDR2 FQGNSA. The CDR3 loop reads CASSLRDRDGYTF. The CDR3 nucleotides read TGTGCCAGCAGCTTACGGGACAGGGATGGCTACACCTTC.

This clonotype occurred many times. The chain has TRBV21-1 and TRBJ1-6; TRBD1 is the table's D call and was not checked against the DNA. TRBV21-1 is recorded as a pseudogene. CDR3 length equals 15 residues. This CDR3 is CASSKHRAGNSPLHF. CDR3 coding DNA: TGTGCCAGCAGCAAACACAGGGCGGGAAATTCACCCCTCCACTTT.

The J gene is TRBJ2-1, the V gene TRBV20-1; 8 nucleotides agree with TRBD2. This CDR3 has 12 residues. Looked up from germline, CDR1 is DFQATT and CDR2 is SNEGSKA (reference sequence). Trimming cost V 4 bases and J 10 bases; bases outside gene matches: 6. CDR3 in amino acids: CSAKGGGYEQFF. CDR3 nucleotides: TGCAGTGCTAAGGGCGGGGGGTACGAGCAGTTCTTC.

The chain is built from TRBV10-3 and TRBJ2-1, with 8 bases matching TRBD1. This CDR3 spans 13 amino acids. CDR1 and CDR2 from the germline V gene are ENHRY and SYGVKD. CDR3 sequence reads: CANAGGTVNEQFF. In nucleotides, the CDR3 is TGTGCGAACGCAGGGGGCACGGTAAATGAGCAGTTCTTC.

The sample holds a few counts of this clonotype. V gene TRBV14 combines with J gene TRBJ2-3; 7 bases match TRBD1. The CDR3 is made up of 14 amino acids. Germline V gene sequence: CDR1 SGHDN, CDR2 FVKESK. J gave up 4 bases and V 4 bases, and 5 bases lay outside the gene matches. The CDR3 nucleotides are TGTGCCAGCAGCCTCGACAGGGCTGCAGATACGCAGTATTTT. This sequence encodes CASSLDRAADTQYF.

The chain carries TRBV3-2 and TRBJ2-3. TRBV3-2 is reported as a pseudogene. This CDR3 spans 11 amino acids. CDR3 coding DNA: TGTGCCGGGAAGGGCACAGATACGCAGTATTTT. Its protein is CAGKGTDTQYF.

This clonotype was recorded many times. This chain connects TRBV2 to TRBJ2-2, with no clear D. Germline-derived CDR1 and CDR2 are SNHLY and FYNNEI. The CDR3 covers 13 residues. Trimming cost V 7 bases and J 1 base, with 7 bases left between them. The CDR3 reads CASTLQNTGELFF. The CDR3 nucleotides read TGTGCCAGCACCCTACAGAACACCGGGGAGCTGTTTTTT.

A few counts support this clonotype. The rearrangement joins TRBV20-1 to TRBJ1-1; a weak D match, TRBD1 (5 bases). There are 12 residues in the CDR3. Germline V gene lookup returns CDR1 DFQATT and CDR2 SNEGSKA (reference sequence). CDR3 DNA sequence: TGCGCTAAGGGCAGGGACCACACTGAAGCTTTCTTT. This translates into CAKGRDHTEAFF.

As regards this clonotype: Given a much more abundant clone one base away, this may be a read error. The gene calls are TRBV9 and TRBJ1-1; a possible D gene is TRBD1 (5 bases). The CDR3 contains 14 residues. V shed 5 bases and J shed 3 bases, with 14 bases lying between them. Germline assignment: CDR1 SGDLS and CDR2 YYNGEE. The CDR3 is CASSGSGRDTEAFF. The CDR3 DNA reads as TGTGCCAGCAGTGGCAGTGGCAGGGACACTGAAGCTTTCTTT.

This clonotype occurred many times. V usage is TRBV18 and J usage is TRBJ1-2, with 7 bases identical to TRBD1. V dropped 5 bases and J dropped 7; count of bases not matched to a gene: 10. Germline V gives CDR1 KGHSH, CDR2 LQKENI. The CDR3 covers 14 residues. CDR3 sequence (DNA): TGTGCCAGCTCATCCGAACAGGGGTGGGGTGGCTACACCTTC. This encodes CASSSEQGWGGYTF.

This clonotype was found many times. CDR3: CSARDWSPMDTEAFF. In nucleotides, the CDR3 is TGCAGTGCTAGAGATTGGTCGCCAATGGACACTGAAGCTTTCTTT. The rearrangement uses TRBV20-1 and TRBJ1-1; D remains ambiguous. The CDR3 is 15 residues long. V lost 0 bases to trimming and J lost 3 bases, with 14 bases between them. Germline CDR1 DFQATT, CDR2 SNEGSKA (reference sequence).

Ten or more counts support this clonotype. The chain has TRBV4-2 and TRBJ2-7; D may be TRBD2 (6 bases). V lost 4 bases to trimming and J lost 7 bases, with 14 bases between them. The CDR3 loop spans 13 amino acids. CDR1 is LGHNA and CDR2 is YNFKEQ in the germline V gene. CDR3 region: CASSRFPGEEQYF. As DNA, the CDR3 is TGTGCCAGCAGCCGATTCCCGGGGGAGGAGCAGTACTTC.

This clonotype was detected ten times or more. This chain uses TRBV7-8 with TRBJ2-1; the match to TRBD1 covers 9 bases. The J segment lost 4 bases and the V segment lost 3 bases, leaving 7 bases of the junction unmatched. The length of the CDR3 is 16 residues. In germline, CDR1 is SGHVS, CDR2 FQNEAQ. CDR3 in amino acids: CASSFRDRGSYNEQFF. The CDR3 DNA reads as TGTGCCAGCAGCTTCAGAGACAGGGGGTCTTACAATGAGCAGTTCTTC.

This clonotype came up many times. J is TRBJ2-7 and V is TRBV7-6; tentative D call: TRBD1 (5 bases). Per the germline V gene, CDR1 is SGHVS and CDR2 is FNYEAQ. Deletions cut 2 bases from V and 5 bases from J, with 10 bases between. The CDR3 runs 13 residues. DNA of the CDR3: TGTGCCAGCAGCTTATCAGGGCGCCACGAGCAGTACTTC. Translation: CASSLSGRHEQYF.

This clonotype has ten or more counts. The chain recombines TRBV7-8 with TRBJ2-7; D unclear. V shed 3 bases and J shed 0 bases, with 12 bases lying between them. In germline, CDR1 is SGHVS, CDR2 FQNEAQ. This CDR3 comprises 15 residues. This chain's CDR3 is CASSFMSLSSYEQYF. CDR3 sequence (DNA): TGTGCCAGCAGCTTCATGTCTCTCAGCTCCTACGAGCAGTACTTC.

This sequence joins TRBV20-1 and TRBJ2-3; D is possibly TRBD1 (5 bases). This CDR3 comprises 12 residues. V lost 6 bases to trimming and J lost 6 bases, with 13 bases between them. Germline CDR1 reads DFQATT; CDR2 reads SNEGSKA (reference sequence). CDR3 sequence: CSAPGWSDTQYF. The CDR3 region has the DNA TGCAGTGCCCCAGGGTGGTCGGATACGCAGTATTTT.

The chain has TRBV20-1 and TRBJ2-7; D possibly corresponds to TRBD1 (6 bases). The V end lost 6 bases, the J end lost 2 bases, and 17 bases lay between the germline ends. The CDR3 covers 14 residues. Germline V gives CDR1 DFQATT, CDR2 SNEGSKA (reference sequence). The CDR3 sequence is CSASGVGVTYEQYF. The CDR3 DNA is TGCAGTGCCTCAGGGGTAGGGGTGACCTACGAGCAGTACTTC.

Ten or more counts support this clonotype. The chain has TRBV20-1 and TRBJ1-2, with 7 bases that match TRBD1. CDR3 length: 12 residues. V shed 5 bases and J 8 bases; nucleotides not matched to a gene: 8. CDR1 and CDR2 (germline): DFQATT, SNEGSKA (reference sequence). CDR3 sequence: CSADRAYRGYTF. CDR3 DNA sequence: TGCAGTGCTGACAGGGCGTACAGGGGCTACACCTTC.

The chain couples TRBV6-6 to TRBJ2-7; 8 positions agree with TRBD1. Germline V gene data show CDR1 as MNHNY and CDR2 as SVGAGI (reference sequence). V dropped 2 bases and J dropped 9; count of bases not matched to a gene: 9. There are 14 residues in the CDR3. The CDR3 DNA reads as TGTGCCAGCAGTTACCCCGACAGGGGAGTCGGGCAGTACTTC. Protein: CASSYPDRGVGQYF.